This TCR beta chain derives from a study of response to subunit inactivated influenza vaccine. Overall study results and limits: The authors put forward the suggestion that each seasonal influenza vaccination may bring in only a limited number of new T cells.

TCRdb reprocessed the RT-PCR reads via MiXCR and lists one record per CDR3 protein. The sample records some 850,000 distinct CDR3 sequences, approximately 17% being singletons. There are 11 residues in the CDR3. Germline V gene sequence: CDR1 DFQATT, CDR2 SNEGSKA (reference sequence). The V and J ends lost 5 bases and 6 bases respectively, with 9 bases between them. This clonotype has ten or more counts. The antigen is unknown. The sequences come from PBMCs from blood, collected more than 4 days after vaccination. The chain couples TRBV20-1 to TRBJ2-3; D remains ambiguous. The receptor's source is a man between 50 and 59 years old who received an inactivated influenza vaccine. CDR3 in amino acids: CSALPRDTQYF. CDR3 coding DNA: TGCAGTGCTTTGCCTAGGGATACGCAGTATTTT.